This TCR beta chain was recovered during a study of post-analysis software for immune sequencing data. Looking at the study overall: Disease trajectories encompassed relapsing-remitting, secondary progressive and progressive-relapsing multiple sclerosis.

The germline V gene has CDR1 KGHSH and CDR2 LQKENI. V dropped 1 base and J dropped 8 bases, with 18 bases sitting between them. The CDR3 consists of 16 residues. General observations from the study: Normalized Chao1 diversity in multiple sclerosis patients fell significantly below that of controls. The authors found that F measure strongly co-clustered same-batch samples. Patients carried a few TRBV segments more frequently than controls did, and TRBV5-6, TRBV5-1 and TRBV20-1 were among them.

Built from TCR beta cDNA, the libraries had unique molecular identifiers in them. T cells numbering roughly 0.9 to 10 million yielded cDNA molecules that totaled roughly 500,000. TCRdb re-derived calls from the PCR reads in MiXCR, one entry per CDR3 protein. The table has hundreds of thousands of distinct CDR3 sequences, around 27% seen once. Note on this clonotype: The antigen is unknown.

The clonotype originates from a girl between 10 and 17 years old with multiple sclerosis. V and J are TRBV18 and TRBJ2-1; D might be TRBD1 (6 bases). The specimen was blood. The CDR3 loop reads CASSPRDRTINDEQFF. The DNA of the CDR3 is TGTGCCAGCTCACCACGTGACAGGACAATCAACGATGAGCAGTTCTTC.